The source of this TCR beta chain is a study of cytomegalovirus exposure and HLA in healthy donors (dated by TCRdb to between 2016 and 2019). At the level of the whole study: An earlier analysis of approximately 600 of the donors reported 250 to 350 Gb of sequence data and 117 million unique TCR beta sequences from about 179 million T cells. About 320 gigabases of sequencing data and approximately 84 million unique TCR sequences were included in an early release covering about 600 HLA-typed donors. Among the roughly 370 genotyped donors, approximately 82% belonged to the genetic ancestry cluster associated with self-reported Caucasian donors. The aim of the study was to test whether cataloging public T cell receptors could identify signatures of past pathogen exposure. Using immunosequencing, the study profiled T cell repertoires from some 670 subjects and related those repertoires to cytomegalovirus serostatus. Along with the approximately 700-subject first cohort, a separate validation cohort of over a hundred different subjects was used. To predict cytomegalovirus infection status, the study combined high-throughput TCR immunosequencing, statistical association of individual TCRs with disease status, and machine learning. To study patterns of TCR occurrence, a later analysis re-analyzed previously published TCR beta repertoires from 500 to 850 donors and added high-resolution HLA genotyping. Rather than drawing on any new phenotypic data, the later analysis identified candidate immune exposures from TCR beta sequences and the way those sequences occurred across donors. An earlier analysis of approximately 500 of the donors applied high-throughput TCR beta sequencing to assess whether each TCR beta V gene segment acted as functional or pseudogenic. Donor age, sex, ethnicity and CMV serostatus were compiled together with the repertoire data. A later genetic analysis took genome-wide SNP genotypes for about three fifths of the roughly 700 donors and used that subset as a discovery cohort. All discovery cohort repertoires had been generated using a single sequencing platform. HLA typing included class I and class II loci at four-digit resolution. The number of typed donors differed by locus: roughly 629-630 for A, B, C, DRB1 and DQB1; some 500 for DQA1; 606 for DPA1; and some 450 for DPB1. Five DR-DQ haplotypes were handled as single units for association and clustering because linkage in the cohort was strong. Among a few hundred genotyped donors of the cohort, an average of 235,054 unique TCR beta nucleotide sequences were sequenced per donor, roughly a sixth of them non-productive. Here is what the overall study found, with its caveats: According to a later analysis, most CMV-associated TCR beta chains appeared to be HLA-restricted, and the HLA associations seemed to be driven largely by CMV exposure. Compared with equally common non-associated chains, HLA-associated TCR beta chains in a later analysis were more clonally expanded and had lower generation probabilities. An earlier analysis of around 540 of the donors showed that most TCR beta V segments appeared in productive rearrangements either about 87% or about 30% of the time, which broadly matched IMGT annotations. Strong co-occurrence of HLA alleles, especially DR and DQ, made assigning TCR associations to individual alleles difficult. Correlated functional status among segregating V segments might reflect linkage disequilibrium, but an unknown experimental factor could not be ruled out. For the cohort, immune exposure information was limited to CMV serostatus. A later genetic analysis associated a missense DCLRE1C variant with V-gene and J-gene trimming of TCR beta chains, and an independent cohort replicated the association. In a later analysis, the rate of TCR association differed among HLA loci, with DRB1 alleles having the most associated TCRs and HLA-C alleles having the fewest. In a later genetic analysis, fewer N-insertions in productive TCRs were reported among donors in an Asian-associated ancestry cluster than the roughly 700-donor mean. Most TCR sequences were observed very rarely across donors, whereas some public TCRs were present in many individuals. According to the authors, the approach could potentially be generalized to other disease states and immunological phenotypes. The study listed 150 to 200 TCR beta chains as associated with cytomegalovirus. In vitro tests confirmed that three of the cytomegalovirus-associated TCR beta chains recognize cytomegalovirus antigens. Presence/absence analyses assumed roughly uniform sequencing depth across donors, an assumption that may not hold. A later analysis associated approximately 17,000 TCR beta sequences with specific HLA alleles at a false discovery rate of 0.05. The earlier analysis of a few hundred of the donors excluded some 15 rarely observed V segments, including chromosome 9 orphons, because counts were too low. Several of the top co-occurrence clusters appeared to be linked to parvovirus B19, influenza, CMV and Epstein-Barr virus, according to a later analysis. HLA typing was unavailable for some donors at each locus, so association tests used only the typed subset. The classifier was reported to diagnose cytomegalovirus status with high specificity and sensitivity in both the original cohort and the validation cohort. In this cohort, only TCR beta chains were sequenced, and detectable features were limited by the absence of alpha or paired-chain data. Some IMGT-functional V segments, including TRBV6-2 and TRBV6-3, could not be told apart with the 87-base-pair reads, so those segments were excluded. A further reported finding was that TCR beta sequences accurately predicted the HLA-A and HLA-B alleles for most subjects in the first cohort. A group of highly shared sequence variants was considered likely to be a technical artifact of the sequencing pipeline.

As for this clone: Its antigen is currently not known. No clone much larger than this one lies a single base away; base qualities are absent.

The protocol used for the library was the immunoSEQ multiplex PCR assay. For the multiplex PCR, a mixture combining 60 forward primers for TCR Vbeta segments and 13 reverse primers for TCR Jbeta segments was used. Amplification of the CDR3 region of rearranged TCR beta genes was performed with a multiplex PCR assay on genomic DNA. Amplified TCR beta libraries were sequenced as 87-base-pair reads on the Illumina HiSeq System. The authors' analysis ran thus. A later analysis tallied 75 million to 85 million unique TCR beta chains across the 640 or so repertoires, and roughly 11 million of those chains were shared by two or more donors. Raw reads were error-corrected and collapsed into unique sequences by a nearest-neighbor algorithm in which closely related sequences were merged to remove PCR and sequencing errors. CDR3 sequences were aligned to IMGT reference sequences to assign V, D and J gene segments. For a sequence to be retained, a match of at least six nucleotides to both a V gene segment and a J gene segment was required. A rearrangement counted as productive if the CDR3 had no stop codons and remained in frame with V and J, and every other rearrangement counted as non-productive. CDR3 was defined by IMGT convention, running from the second conserved V-encoded cysteine to the conserved J-encoded phenylalanine. Sequences without an unambiguous match to a single V gene segment were excluded from the earlier analysis of 450 to 750 of the donors. An earlier analysis of a few hundred of the donors classified V segments as functional when productive rearrangements were above 56.7% and as segregating when the standard deviation between donors was above 5%. A statistical classification framework was built for diagnosing cytomegalovirus status from the catalog of TCR beta chain sequences. A later analysis assigned V and J genes by comparing TCR nucleotide sequences with IMGT/GENE-DB human TR gene sequences. Using the TCRdist pipeline, a later analysis assigned CDR3 sequences along with most-parsimonious VDJ recombination scenarios. In a later analysis, each TCR beta chain was defined by its CDR3 amino acid sequence together with its V-gene family, and reads without a unique V-gene family were excluded. In a later analysis, 450 to 600 highly shared, low-generation-probability nucleotide sequences were removed to address suspected cross-contamination and a sequencing artifact. A later analysis calculated a clonal expansion index for each public chain from normalized within-repertoire ranks of inferred template counts. Generation probabilities in a later analysis came from a VDJ recombination model fitted to out-of-frame rearrangements, and those results were checked against IGoR. A later analysis scored TCR-TCR, TCR-HLA and TCR-CMV co-occurrence with hypergeometric tests, applying a repertoire-size bias correction to TCR pairs. In a later analysis, false discovery rates were estimated by permuting HLA or CMV assignments 20 times. A later analysis grouped co-occurring TCRs with DBSCAN, adding TCRdist sequence similarity when clustering within HLA-allele-positive subsets. For co-occurrence clustering, repertoires with fewer than 30,000 or more than 120,000 public chains were excluded, along with roughly 5 repertoires with anomalous nucleotide sharing. TCRdb provides this immuneACCESS table in a form limited to in-frame rearrangements. Some clones are lacking; in checked studies, under half of them reflect an unresolved V gene, and why the rest are absent is not known. The DNA was the basis for D and trimming; V, J and clone size are from that table. The sample table records around 200,000 clones; 84% of these occur just once. The ten biggest clones cover roughly 1.2% of the sample.

The cohort was made up of approximately 670 healthy bone marrow donors. Cohort members were all nominally healthy when sampled, although unrecorded immune exposures were likely present. The donor was CMV seropositive and was included in the group of 300 or so seropositive cohort members. A peripheral blood sample was collected from each donor, and TCR beta sequencing was performed on peripheral blood mononuclear cells. Genomic DNA extraction from the blood cell samples was performed with the Qiagen DNeasy Blood Extraction Kit. V lost 5 bases and J lost 2 bases; the stretch between them is 16 bases long. The CDR3 sequence holds 16 residues, the cysteine and phenylalanine included. Just CDR3 DNA is preserved here, 48 bases in frame from base 1. The germline V gene (reference sequence) yields MNHEY for CDR1 and SMNVEV for CDR2.

The sample was PBMCs. The chain employs TRBV27 and TRBJ2-1, and TRBD1 may be the D gene, going by 5 matching bases. This TCR was sampled from a girl aged 2 to 10 in good health and CMV-seropositive. The DNA sequence is as follows: TGTGCCAGCAGTCCTCGGACACGACGAACCTACAATGAGCAGTTCTTC. Translated, it gives CASSPRTRRTYNEQFF.